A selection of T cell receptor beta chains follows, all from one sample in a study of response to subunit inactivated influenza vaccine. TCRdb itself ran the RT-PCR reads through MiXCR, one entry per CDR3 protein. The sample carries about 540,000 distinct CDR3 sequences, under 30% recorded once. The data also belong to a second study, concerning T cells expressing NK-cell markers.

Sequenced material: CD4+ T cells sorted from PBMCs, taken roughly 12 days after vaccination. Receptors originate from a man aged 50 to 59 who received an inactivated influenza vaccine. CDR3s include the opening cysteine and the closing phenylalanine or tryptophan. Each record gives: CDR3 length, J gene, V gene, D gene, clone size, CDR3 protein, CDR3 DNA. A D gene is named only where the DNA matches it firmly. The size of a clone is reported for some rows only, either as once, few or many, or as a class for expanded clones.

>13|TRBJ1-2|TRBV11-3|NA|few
CASSLRDGYGYTF
TGTGCCAGCAGCTTACGGGACGGCTATGGCTACACCTTC
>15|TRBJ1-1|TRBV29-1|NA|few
CSVPVGVTVNTEAFF
TGCAGCGTCCCAGTGGGGGTAACAGTAAACACTGAAGCTTTCTTT
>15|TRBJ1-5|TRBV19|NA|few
CASTWTLYSNQPQHF
TGTGCCAGTACCTGGACCCTTTATAGCAATCAGCCCCAGCATTTT
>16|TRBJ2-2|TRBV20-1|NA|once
CSAPFRAGWDTGELFF
TGCAGTGCTCCGTTTCGGGCGGGATGGGACACCGGGGAGCTGTTTTTT
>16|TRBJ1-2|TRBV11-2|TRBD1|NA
CASSGRGQEGDYGYTF
TGTGCCAGCAGCGGTAGAGGACAGGAAGGGGACTATGGCTACACCTTC
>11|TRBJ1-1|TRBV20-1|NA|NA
CSALGRTEAFF
TGCAGTGCTTTGGGGCGTACTGAAGCTTTCTTT
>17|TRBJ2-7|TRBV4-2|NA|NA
CASSQDTSGHKPYEQYF
TGTGCCAGCAGCCAGGACACCTCGGGACACAAACCCTACGAGCAGTACTTC
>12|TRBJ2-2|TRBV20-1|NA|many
CSALQGFGELFF
TGCAGTGCGCTACAGGGTTTTGGGGAGCTGTTTTTT
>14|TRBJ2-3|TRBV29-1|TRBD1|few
CSGMTGFSTDTQYF
TGCAGCGGTATGACAGGGTTTAGCACAGATACGCAGTATTTT
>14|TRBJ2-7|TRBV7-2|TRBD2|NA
CASSHPGTSYEQYF
TGTGCCAGCAGCCACCCCGGGACTAGTTACGAGCAGTACTTC
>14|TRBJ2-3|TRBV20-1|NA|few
CSATKGGPTDTQYF
TGCAGTGCCACAAAGGGCGGGCCCACAGATACGCAGTATTTT
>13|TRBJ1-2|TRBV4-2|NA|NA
CASSQGKGRGYTF
TGTGCCAGCAGCCAAGGTAAAGGCCGCGGCTACACCTTC
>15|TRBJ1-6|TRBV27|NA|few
CASSPNGGYRSPLHF
TGTGCCAGCAGTCCAAACGGGGGGTATCGGTCACCCCTCCACTTT
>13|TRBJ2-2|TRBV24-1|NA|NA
CATRDGSTGELFF
TGTGCCACCAGAGACGGGAGCACCGGGGAGCTGTTTTTT
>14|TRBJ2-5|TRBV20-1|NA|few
CSARDPTGTRAQYF
TGCAGTGCTAGAGATCCGACAGGGACTAGGGCCCAGTACTTC
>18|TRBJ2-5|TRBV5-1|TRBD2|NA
CASSLVLSGLAGQETQYF
TGCGCCAGCAGCTTGGTACTTTCAGGACTAGCGGGACAAGAGACCCAGTACTTC
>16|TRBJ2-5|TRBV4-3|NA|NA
CASSQEMARGQETQYF
TGCGCCAGCAGCCAAGAGATGGCCCGAGGGCAAGAGACCCAGTACTTC
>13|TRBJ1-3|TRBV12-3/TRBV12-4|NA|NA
CASSPIGGNTIYF
TGTGCCAGCAGTCCCATCGGTGGAAACACCATATATTTT
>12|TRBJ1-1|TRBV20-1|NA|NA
CSAIQGATEAFF
TGCAGTGCTATTCAGGGTGCCACTGAAGCTTTCTTT
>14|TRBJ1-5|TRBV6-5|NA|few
CASSYSSGNQPQHF
TGTGCCAGCAGTTACTCTTCAGGGAATCAGCCCCAGCATTTT
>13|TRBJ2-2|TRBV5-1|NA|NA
CASSLIPTGELFF
TGCGCCAGCAGCTTAATTCCCACCGGGGAGCTGTTTTTT
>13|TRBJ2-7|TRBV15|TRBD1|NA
CATSRGQGNEQYF
TGTGCCACCAGCAGAGGACAGGGGAACGAGCAGTACTTC
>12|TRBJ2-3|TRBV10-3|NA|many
CATHGGTDTQYF
TGTGCCACCCACGGGGGAACAGATACGCAGTATTTT
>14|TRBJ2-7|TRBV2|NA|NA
CASSDSRLPYEQYF
TGTGCCAGCAGTGATTCGCGTTTGCCCTACGAGCAGTACTTC
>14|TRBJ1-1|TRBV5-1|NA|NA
CASSPTVANTEAFF
TGCGCCAGCAGCCCGACGGTTGCGAACACTGAAGCTTTCTTT
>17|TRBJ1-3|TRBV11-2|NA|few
CASSSQSPGALGNTIYF
TGTGCCAGCAGCAGCCAGTCCCCGGGGGCTCTAGGAAACACCATATATTTT
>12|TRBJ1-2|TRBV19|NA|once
CASSIARDGYTF
TGTGCCAGTAGTATAGCCAGGGATGGCTACACCTTC
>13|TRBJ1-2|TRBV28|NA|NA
CASSHGRSGGYTF
TGTGCCAGCAGTCACGGACGGTCCGGGGGCTACACCTTC
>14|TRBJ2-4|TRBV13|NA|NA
CASSRSFGKNIQYF
TGTGCCAGCAGCCGATCCTTTGGCAAAAACATTCAGTACTTC
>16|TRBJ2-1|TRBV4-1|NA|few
CASSQEMQYSYNEQFF
TGCGCCAGCAGCCAAGAAATGCAATACAGCTACAATGAGCAGTTCTTC
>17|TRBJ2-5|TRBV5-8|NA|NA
CASSLDSTSPYQETQYF
TGTGCCAGCAGCTTGGACTCTACCAGCCCGTACCAAGAGACCCAGTACTTC
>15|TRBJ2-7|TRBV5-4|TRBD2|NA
CASTKSGTGSYEQYF
TGTGCCAGCACCAAGAGCGGGACTGGCTCCTACGAGCAGTACTTC
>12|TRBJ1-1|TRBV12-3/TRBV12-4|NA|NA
CASSSSLGEAFF
TGTGCCAGCAGTTCCTCGTTGGGTGAAGCTTTCTTT
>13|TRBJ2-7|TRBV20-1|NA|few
CSAEQPGEFGQYF
TGCAGTGCAGAACAGCCCGGAGAGTTTGGGCAGTACTTC
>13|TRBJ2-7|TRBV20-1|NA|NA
CSARDLLRYEQYF
TGCAGTGCTAGAGATCTGCTGCGGTACGAGCAGTACTTC
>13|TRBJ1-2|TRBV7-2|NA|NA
CASSWGPSGGYTF
TGTGCCAGCAGCTGGGGCCCCTCAGGGGGCTACACCTTC
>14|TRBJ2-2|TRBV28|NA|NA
CASRTDGNTGELFF
TGTGCCAGCAGAACCGACGGGAACACCGGGGAGCTGTTTTTT
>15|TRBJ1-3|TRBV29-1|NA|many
CSVAGRMNSGNTIYF
TGCAGCGTTGCGGGACGGATGAACTCTGGAAACACCATATATTTT
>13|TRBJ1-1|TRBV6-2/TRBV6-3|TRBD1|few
CASSYSDRLEAFF
TGTGCCAGCAGTTACTCGGACAGGCTTGAAGCTTTCTTT
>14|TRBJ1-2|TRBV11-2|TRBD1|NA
CASSLGQGDYGYTF
TGTGCCAGCAGTCTGGGACAGGGCGACTATGGCTACACCTTC
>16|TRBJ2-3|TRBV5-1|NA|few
CASSITRTVGSDTQYF
TGCGCCAGCAGCATAACTCGGACTGTGGGGTCGGATACGCAGTATTTT
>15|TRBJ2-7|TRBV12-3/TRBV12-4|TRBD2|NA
CASSLAAGASYEQYF
TGTGCCAGCAGTTTGGCTGCGGGAGCCTCCTACGAGCAGTACTTC